Described below is a single TCR beta chain sequence and its context. What it recognizes is unknown. The data derive from a study of cytomegalovirus exposure and HLA in healthy donors. Turning to the study itself: Caucasian-associated ancestry cluster membership applied to around 80% of over 350 genotyped donors. Notes on the study in general: Roughly uniform sequencing depth across donors was assumed, possibly incorrectly.

13 Jbeta primers and 60 Vbeta primers were used for the PCR. Clones were read by immunoSEQ multiplex PCR, and TCRdb kept only the in-frame ones, dropping some. The sample holds approximately 190,000 clones; about 87% are singletons and the top ten take 1% to 1.5%. Trimming stripped 0 bases from V and 4 bases from J, with 9 bases between. The CDR3 has 15 amino acids. Germline CDR1 reads MNHNY; CDR2 reads SVGAGI (reference sequence). V gene TRBV6-6 combines with J gene TRBJ1-4, with D hard to call. Sequencing was carried out using PBMCs. The sequence was obtained from a young man in good health and CMV-seronegative. The CDR3 loop reads CASSYSGDDNEKLFF. The DNA for the CDR3 is TGTGCCAGCAGTTACTCCGGGGATGATAATGAAAAACTGTTTTTT.